This TCR beta chain originates from a study of graft-versus-host responses after intestinal transplantation. About the research overall: After anti-thymocyte globulin induction, recipients took tacrolimus and steroids for 2 to 3 years.

CDR1 and CDR2 (germline): PRHDT, FYEKMQ (reference sequence). The junction had 9 bases not matched to a gene; V was cut back by 1 base and J by 4 bases. The CDR3 totals 17 residues. As regards this clone: As yet, its antigen is unknown.

Study-wide points: With peak circulating GvH clone levels came an association with early post-transplant HvG declines. Ileal or blood samples showed some GvH clones first, and such clones were also found in recipient marrow.

TCRdb keeps only in-frame clones here, not all; method: immunoSEQ multiplex PCR. Among around 88,000 clones listed, roughly 80% were seen once. V usage is TRBV13 and J usage is TRBJ2-1; TRBD2 agrees at 8 bases. The receptor comes from a human donor who received an intestinal transplant. The sequencing used unstimulated CD8+ T cells sorted from spleen or lymph node cells, collected before intestinal transplant. The CDR3 protein is CASSLEGLAGLYNEQFF. CDR3 coding DNA: TGTGCCAGCAGCTTAGAAGGTCTAGCGGGCCTTTACAATGAGCAGTTCTTC.